The next 2 T cell receptor beta chains were all read from a single sample in a study of radiotherapy plus CTLA-4 blockade in lung cancer. Generated by immunoSEQ multiplex PCR, the TCRdb table keeps only in-frame clones and is missing some. In the table there are roughly 66,000 clones, about four fifths of which are singletons. The sequencing here drew on peripheral blood, taken from a patient treated with radiotherapy plus ipilimumab. The receptors originated from a human donor with non-small cell lung cancer who had a partial response to radiotherapy plus ipilimumab.

This clone was observed a handful of times. This chain connects TRBV28 to TRBJ1-5; D is uncertain. The CDR3 length is 12 residues. The germline V gene encodes CDR1 MDHEN and CDR2 SYDVKM. Trimming stripped 7 bases from V and 7 bases from J, with 11 bases between. CDR3 nucleotide sequence: TGTGCCAGCATGGAGGGTGTACAGCCCCAGCATTTT. Residues: CASMEGVQPQHF.

The chain couples TRBV7-6 to TRBJ2-3; tentative D call: TRBD2 (5 bases). Looked up from germline, CDR1 is SGHVS and CDR2 is FNYEAQ. The ends were cut back, 1 base at V and 4 bases at J, with 9 bases in the middle. The CDR3 runs 14 residues. This CDR3 reads CASSLVGAADTQYF. CDR3 DNA: TGTGCCAGCAGCTTAGTTGGAGCGGCAGATACGCAGTATTTT.